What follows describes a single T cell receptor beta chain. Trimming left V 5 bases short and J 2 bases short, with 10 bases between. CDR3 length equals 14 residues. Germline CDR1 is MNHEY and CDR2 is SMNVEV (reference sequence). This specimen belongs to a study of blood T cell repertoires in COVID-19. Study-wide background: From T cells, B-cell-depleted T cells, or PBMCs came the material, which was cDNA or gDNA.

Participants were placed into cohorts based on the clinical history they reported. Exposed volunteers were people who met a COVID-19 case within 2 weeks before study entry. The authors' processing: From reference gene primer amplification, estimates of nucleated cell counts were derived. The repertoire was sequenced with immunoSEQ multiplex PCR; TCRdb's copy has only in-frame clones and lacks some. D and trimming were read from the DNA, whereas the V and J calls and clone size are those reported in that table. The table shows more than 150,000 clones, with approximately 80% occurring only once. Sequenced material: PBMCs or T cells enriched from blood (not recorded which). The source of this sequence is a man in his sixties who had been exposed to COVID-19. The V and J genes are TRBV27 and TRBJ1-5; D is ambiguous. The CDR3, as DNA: TGTGCCAGCAGTAGAGGAGGTGGCAATCAGCCCCAGCATTTT. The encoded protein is CASSRGGGNQPQHF.